Sequencing of this TCR beta chain was carried out in a study of OX40 agonist ivuxolimab in advanced cancers. On the study more broadly: Melanoma, hepatocellular carcinoma, head and neck or renal cell cancer occurred in dose-escalation patients. Points from the study as a whole: The antigen specificity of the peripheral T cells (those that were expanded) was not determined. Within 6 weeks, CD4+ and CD8+ blood T cells expanded clonally at 0.1 to 3.0 mg/kg.

CDR1 and CDR2 from the germline V gene are SNHLY and FYNNEI. The ends lost 7 bases at V and 6 bases at J; junction bases unmatched: 7. The CDR3 has 13 amino acids. A word on this clone: What it binds is not known.

The data were produced by immunoSEQ multiplex PCR, yet TCRdb's version contains in-frame clones alone and is incomplete. Of roughly 92,000 clones in the sample, less than 85% are singletons; the top ten hold roughly 5.5%. People who had autoimmune disease history or systemic immunosuppression were excluded. The V call is TRBV2, the J call TRBJ2-7; 9 positions agree with TRBD1. This TCR was sampled from an adult with an advanced solid tumor such as melanoma, head and neck, liver or kidney cancer. Source: CD4+ or CD8+ T cells sorted from blood, taken in a trial of the OX40 agonist ivuxolimab. CDR3 protein: CASTPQGAGEQYF. CDR3 coding DNA: TGTGCCAGCACTCCACAGGGGGCGGGCGAGCAGTACTTC.